This T cell receptor (beta chain) was profiled in a study of T cell responses to AZD1222 COVID-19 vaccine. Data came from immunoSEQ multiplex PCR; TCRdb stores just in-frame clones and leaves some out. The data hold some 120,000 clones, with approximately 90% observed a single time. The sequence was obtained from an adult in good health. Sequencing was performed on peripheral blood, taken on day 0 of MenACWY control vaccination.

The CDR3 sequence: CASSLQGYSNQPQHF. Written as DNA, the CDR3 is TGCGCCAGCAGCTTACAGGGTTATAGCAATCAGCCCCAGCATTTT. This chain joins TRBV5-1 and TRBJ1-5; maybe TRBD1 (6 bases). V shed 2 bases and J shed 0 bases, with 9 bases lying between them. The CDR3 extends over 15 amino acids. CDR1 is SGHRS, CDR2 YFSETQ, per germline.